Described below is a single TCR beta chain sequence and its context. The entry originates in a study of blood T cell repertoires in COVID-19. Overall study: There were acute and convalescent COVID-19 samples, and they came from the United States, Italy and Spain.

Original data processing: From reference gene primer amplification, estimates of nucleated cell counts were derived. Data came from immunoSEQ multiplex PCR; TCRdb stores just in-frame clones and leaves some out. That table gives V, J and clone size, and the DNA gave D and trimming. The table includes 200,000 to 250,000 clones, almost 90% detected once. Germline CDR1 LGHDT, CDR2 YNNKEL (reference sequence). CDR3 length: 13 amino acids. The V end lost 4 bases, the J end lost 5 bases, and 11 bases lay between the germline ends. The source of this sequence is a man aged 25-45 years who had been exposed to COVID-19. The rearrangement uses TRBV3-1 (or the pseudogene TRBV3-2) and TRBJ1-1; the D is unclear. The sequenced sample consisted of PBMCs or T cells enriched from blood (not recorded which). CDR3 residues: CASSRTRVTEAFF. The CDR3 DNA is TGTGCCAGCAGCCGAACTAGGGTTACTGAAGCTTTCTTT.